This T cell receptor beta chain was retrieved from a study of molecular identifiers for immune sequencing clone quantification. A CD8+CD4-CCR7+CD45RA+ gate was used to sort naive CD8 T cells. Bulk libraries came from a prior protocol with listed TCR primers. TCRdb recomputed calls from the PCR reads with MiXCR, one row per CDR3 protein. The sample contains some 650,000 distinct CDR3 sequences, 15% to 20% of which appear only once. After removal of 2 bases from V and 8 bases from J, the junction contained 9 bases not matched to a gene. The CDR3 contains 16 residues. Germline V gene sequence: CDR1 MNHEY, CDR2 SVGEGT. Study outcomes and limitations: Investigators reportedly could detect spiked Jurkat TCR RNA from one cell among approximately 1 million naive cells. Clones that had above 20 RNA copies took up over 98% of effector molecules but under 1% in naive cells.

A remark on this clonotype: Its cognate antigen is unknown.

The J gene is TRBJ2-4, the V gene TRBV6-2 or TRBV6-3; 10 bases align to TRBD2. This clonotype was obtained from a human donor in good health. Some libraries in this study had Jurkat cell RNA spiked in. The sequenced material came from naive CD8+ T cells from blood, with Jurkat cell RNA spiked in. The sample's subset: FACS-sorted CD8+CD4-CCR7+CD45RA+ naive T cells. In DNA, the CDR3 is TGTGCCAGCAGTTACGGGGGGACTAGCGACGGGTACATTCAGTACTTC. Its protein is CASSYGGTSDGYIQYF.